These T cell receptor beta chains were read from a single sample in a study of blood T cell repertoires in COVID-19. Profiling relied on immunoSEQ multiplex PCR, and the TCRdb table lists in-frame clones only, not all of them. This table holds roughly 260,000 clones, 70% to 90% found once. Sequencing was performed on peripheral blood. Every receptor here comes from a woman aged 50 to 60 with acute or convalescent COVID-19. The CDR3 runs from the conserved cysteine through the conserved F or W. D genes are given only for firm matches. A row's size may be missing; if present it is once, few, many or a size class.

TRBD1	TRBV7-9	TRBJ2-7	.	CASAGTAYEQYF
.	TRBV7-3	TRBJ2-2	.	CASSLELNSNTGELFF
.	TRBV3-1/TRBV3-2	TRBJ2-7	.	CASSLSSYEQYF
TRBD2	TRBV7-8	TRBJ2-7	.	CASSLMLAAYEQYF
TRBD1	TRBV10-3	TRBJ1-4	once	CATTNIRGLNEKLFF
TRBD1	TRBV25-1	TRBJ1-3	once	CASSEEQGLASGNTIYF
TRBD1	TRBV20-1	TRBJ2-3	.	CSASEGAGTDTQYF
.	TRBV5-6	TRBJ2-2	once	CASSLVGVWTGELFF
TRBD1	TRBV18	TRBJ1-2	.	CASSPDRLAYGYTF
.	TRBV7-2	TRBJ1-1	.	CASSLRPGYGNTEAFF
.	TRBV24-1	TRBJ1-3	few	CATRASSGNTIYF
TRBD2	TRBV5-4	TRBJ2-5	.	CASSFGRERETQYF
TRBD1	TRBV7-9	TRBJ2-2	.	CASSQRPGQGDTGELFF
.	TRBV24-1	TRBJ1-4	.	CATRMDSCNEKLFF
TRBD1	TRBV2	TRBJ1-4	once	CASRDRGTNEKLFF
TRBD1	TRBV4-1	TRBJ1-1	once	CASSQDWGQGITEAFF
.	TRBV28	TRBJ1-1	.	CASSSGNTEAFF
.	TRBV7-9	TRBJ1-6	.	CASSLRSYNSPLHF
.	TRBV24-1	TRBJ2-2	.	CATSDFQNTGELFF
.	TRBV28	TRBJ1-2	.	CASRSGRYGYTF
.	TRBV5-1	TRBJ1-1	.	CASSSTSGAPEAFF
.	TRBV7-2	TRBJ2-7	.	CASSQDGEQYF
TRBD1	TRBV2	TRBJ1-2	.	CASSLQGNYGYTF
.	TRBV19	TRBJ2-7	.	CASRNVGLGEQYF
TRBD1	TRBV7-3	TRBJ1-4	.	CASRQTGGSNEKLFF
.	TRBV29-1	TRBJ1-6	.	CSVLSGEGSPLHF
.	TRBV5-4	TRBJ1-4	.	CASSLGGGFPEKLFF
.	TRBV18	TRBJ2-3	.	CASSVSRVGADTQYF
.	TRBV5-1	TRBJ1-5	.	CASSLDKNQPQHF
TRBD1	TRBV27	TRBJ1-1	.	CASSFGTNRGPTNTEAFF
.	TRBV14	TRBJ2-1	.	CASSQANRDTYNEQFF
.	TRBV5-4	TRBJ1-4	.	CASSLRVNEKLFF
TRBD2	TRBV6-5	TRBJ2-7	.	CASSYGTSVVYEQYF
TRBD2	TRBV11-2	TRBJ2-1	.	CASSAAAGGGYNEQFF
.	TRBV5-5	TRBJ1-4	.	CASSLLPQGALNEKLFF
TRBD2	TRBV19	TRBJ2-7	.	CASSILAESYEQYF
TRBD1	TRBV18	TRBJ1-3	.	CASSPSRGNSGNTIYF
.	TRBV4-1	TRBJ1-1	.	CASSPDRQALNTEAFF
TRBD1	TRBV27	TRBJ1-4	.	CASSPGQGFATNEKLFF
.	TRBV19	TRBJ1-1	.	CASSPWADTEAFF
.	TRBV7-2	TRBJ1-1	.	CASSLLAGMNTEAFF
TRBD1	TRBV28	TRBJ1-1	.	CASSPLDRGAFF
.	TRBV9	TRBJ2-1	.	CASSVYTGEQFF
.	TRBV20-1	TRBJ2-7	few	CSASWLDEQYF
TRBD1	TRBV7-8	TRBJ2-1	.	CASSVTGGNKINEQFF
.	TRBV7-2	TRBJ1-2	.	CASSLLQMTNYGYTF
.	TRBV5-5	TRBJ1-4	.	CASSFGRSASALEKLFF
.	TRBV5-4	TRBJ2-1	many	CASSLNQRIADGEQFF
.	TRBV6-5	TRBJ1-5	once	CAIRIWGGNQPQHF